This T cell receptor (beta chain) is from a study of breast tumors, draining lymph nodes, adjacent tissues. The lymph nodes were axillary draining lymph nodes from breast cancer patients. In TCRdb, the multiplex PCR reads were re-called with MiXCR into one record per CDR3 protein. The table has approximately 210,000 distinct CDR3 sequences, roughly 32% seen once. Germline lookup yields CDR1 WSHSY and CDR2 SAAADI. With V trimmed by 6 bases and J by 8 bases, 3 bases remained unmatched. CDR3 length equals 12 residues. This clonotype was sampled from a female donor with breast cancer. Some clones in this sample may be carry-over from other donors' samples. The chain combines TRBV10-2 with TRBJ1-2; 10 bases agree with TRBD1. What was sequenced was axillary lymph node tissue. The CDR3 protein is CASSRDRGGYTF. CDR3 sequence (DNA): TGCGCCAGCAGCCGGGACAGGGGAGGCTACACCTTC.